Here is one T cell receptor beta chain with its context. No antigen is known for it. Base qualities are missing; no much larger clone stands one base away. These data come from a study of shared clonotypes between healthy human individuals (dated by TCRdb to about 2020). Background for the entire study: The cohort included a few men and a couple of women between 18 and 49 years of age. To increase sequencing depth and limit assay-specific biases, different laboratories used diverse techniques to prepare libraries and sequence TCR repertoires. Blood TCR repertoires of roughly 5 healthy adults were deeply sequenced to estimate repertoire size and the extent of clonotype sharing between individuals. Per donor, three plates each were used for CD4 naive and CD4 memory, two for CD8 naive, and one for CD8 memory. Per donor, leukapheresis produced somewhere between about 0.94 and 9 billion PBMCs.

The CDR3 spans 12 residues, from the cysteine through the phenylalanine. Only the CDR3 portion is preserved as DNA: 36 bases, with reading frame beginning at the first base. Between the V and J ends, shortened by 8 bases and 5 bases respectively, the junction contains 13 bases. Looking up the germline V gene (reference sequence) yields CDR1 MNHNY and CDR2 SVGAGI. Using the deep immunoSEQ assay, TCR CDR3 regions were amplified from genomic DNA by multiplex PCR. Genomic DNA extracted from each cell subset was distributed evenly over all wells of several immunoSEQ 96-well plates, and each plate served as one replicate. Each replicate PCR for sorted subsets received 200 ng genomic DNA, equal to some 32,000 T cell genomes. The purified libraries were quantified using a Qubit 3.0 fluorometer, sized with a Bioanalyzer 2100, and then quantified again using the KAPA Library Quantification kit. Every immunoSEQ 96-well plate was sequenced on a separate single-read 150-cycle Illumina NextSeq 550 flow cell. In the authors' own workflow: Because only junctional sequences without quality scores were contained in the immunoSEQ output, filtering matching that applied to full-length reads could not be performed. Sequences were annotated with PyIR, a Python wrapper for IgBLAST v1.9, and V/J genes and CDR3 were assigned using IMGT germline references. Reads with weak V/J assignments (E-value above 1e-6), missing CDR3, stop codons, out-of-frame junctions, or ambiguous translated residues were removed. V3J clonotypes were defined as sequences sharing an identical inferred V gene, J gene, and CDR3 amino acid sequence. Percentage overlap between repertoires was computed as shared unique clonotypes divided by the size of the smaller repertoire. Repertoire richness was assessed with RTK rarefaction, the Chao1 estimator, and Recon v2.1 estimates of unobserved clonotypes. OLGA was used to compute generation probabilities for all TCRbeta clonotypes that the gDNA method yielded from a handful of donors. TCRdb obtained this table from immuneACCESS and retained in-frame rearrangements with V and J assigned. These tables miss some clones; where compared with another copy, unresolved V genes account for less than half of the shortfall, and the remainder is unexplained. V, J and clone size are those of that table, while D and trimming were read from the DNA. The sample has around 2,000,000 clones on record, 85% to 95% of them singletons. About 1.8% of the sample is taken by the ten largest.

General study outcomes and caveats: Sampling was limited to blood, and TCR repertoires in tissue likely differ from TCR repertoires in blood. Pairwise subsampling led to the expectation that sequencing depth would affect the degree of clonotype sharing among donors. Because the study included only a small number of donors, the genetic and exposure-history diversity represented was limited. About 4.5% of naive CD4, 3.5% of naive CD8, approximately 2.2% of memory CD4, and approximately 0.39% of memory CD8 clonotypes were shared across several donors. Clonotypes shared by all four sorted-subset donors showed higher generation probabilities than non-shared clonotypes. Rarefaction of sorted-subset datasets indicated incomplete sequencing despite the large sequencing depth. Naive subsets generally had larger estimated clonotype richness than memory subsets did.

For the CD8 naive samples, CD45RO-negative cells were positively selected for CCR7, yielding a CD45RA+CCR7+ population from which TemRA cells were excluded. Donors were healthy HIV-negative adults with no recently reported acute infections or vaccinations. All donors were Caucasian adults living in Nashville, Tennessee, USA. After blood collection by leukapheresis, PBMCs were isolated using Ficoll-Histopaque density gradient centrifugation and then cryopreserved in the vapor phase of liquid nitrogen. Analytical flow cytometry was used to check the purity and quantity of every magnetically sorted T cell population. From each sorted fraction, genomic DNA was isolated and quantified by UV absorbance on a Nanodrop 2000c.

The chain is assembled from TRBV6-6 and TRBJ2-7; D gene: possibly TRBD1, on 6 matching bases. The specimen sequenced was naive CD8+ T cells from PBMCs. The label giving this sample's cell subset or site can be read as: CD45RA+CCR7+. This clonotype originated in a man between 18 and 35 years old in good health. Some clones in this sample may be carry-over from other donors' samples. For the CDR3, the sequence is CASGSGVHEQYF. The DNA is as follows: TGTGCCAGCGGTTCAGGGGTCCACGAGCAGTACTTC.